This T cell receptor beta chain was sequenced during a study of beta chain features in type 1 diabetes. Broader study findings: High-TCR-expressing cells could be over-represented by cDNA sequencing.

Germline V CDR1 and CDR2: KGHSH, LQKENI. The CDR3 extends over 15 amino acids. V dropped 3 bases and J dropped 8; count of bases not matched to a gene: 6. Notes on this clone: The antigen is undetermined.

cDNA synthesis used the whole RNA isolate, giving expressed TCRB sequences. This table comes from immunoSEQ multiplex PCR, and its TCRdb copy is limited to in-frame clones, with some not included. The sample lists around 180,000 clones; roughly an eighth were seen once. This TCR was recovered from a woman aged 18-29 years in good health. Sequenced sample: central memory CD4+ T cells from blood. This rearrangement joins TRBV18 to TRBJ1-5; TRBD1 matches 11 bases. Here the CDR3 DNA reads TGTGCCAGCTCACCGGACGGACAGGGGGCCAAGCCCCAGCATTTT. This encodes CASSPDGQGAKPQHF.